This entry describes one TCR beta chain. The data are from a study of blood T cell repertoires in COVID-19. Whole-study context: Acute and convalescent COVID-19 samples came from the United States, Italy and Spain. T cells, B-cell-depleted T cells, or PBMCs provided the cDNA or gDNA that served as material.

The CDR3 has 14 residues. Looked up from germline, CDR1 is SGHRS and CDR2 is YFSETQ. With V trimmed by 0 bases and J by 6 bases, 2 bases remained unmatched. Authors' processing steps: Amplification of reference gene primers was used by the study to estimate nucleated cell counts. Using immunoSEQ multiplex PCR, the repertoire was profiled, and TCRdb retains in-frame clones only, with some absent. V, J and clone size derive from that table, while D and trimming were established from the DNA sequence. The table includes 130,000 to 150,000 clones, roughly 80% detected once. The sequence was obtained from a woman older than 75 in a cohort sampled during active or convalescent COVID-19. The sample taken for sequencing was peripheral blood. V usage is TRBV5-1 and J usage is TRBJ2-5; 10 bases are a match to TRBD1. The DNA of the CDR3 is TGCGCCAGCAGCTTGGGGACAGGGGGTCAGACCCAGTACTTC. It is translated as CASSLGTGGQTQYF.